This T cell receptor beta chain was sequenced for a study of identical twins. This clonotype occurred a few times. What it binds is unknown. Whole-study findings and limits: Conclusions came from cross-sectional statistical analysis, not from following the same donors.

There were only healthy Caucasians among the donors. TCRdb independently ran MiXCR on the 5' RACE reads; one entry per CDR3 protein. The table shows fewer than 650,000 distinct CDR3 sequences, with approximately 10% occurring only once. The CDR3 contains 14 residues. The germline V and J ends were trimmed by 4 bases and 4 bases, with 17 bases remaining between them. The V gene's germline CDR1 is SQVTM and CDR2 ANQGSEA. These data also featured in a second study, about yellow fever vaccine responses in identical twins.

This chain uses TRBV29-1 with TRBJ2-7, with D perhaps matching TRBD1 or TRBD2 (6 bases each). The sequenced sample consisted of PBMCs. The TCR was taken from a young woman in good health. CDR3 sequence: CSVVFWGARYEQYF. The DNA of the CDR3 is TGCAGCGTTGTCTTTTGGGGGGCGAGGTACGAGCAGTACTTC.